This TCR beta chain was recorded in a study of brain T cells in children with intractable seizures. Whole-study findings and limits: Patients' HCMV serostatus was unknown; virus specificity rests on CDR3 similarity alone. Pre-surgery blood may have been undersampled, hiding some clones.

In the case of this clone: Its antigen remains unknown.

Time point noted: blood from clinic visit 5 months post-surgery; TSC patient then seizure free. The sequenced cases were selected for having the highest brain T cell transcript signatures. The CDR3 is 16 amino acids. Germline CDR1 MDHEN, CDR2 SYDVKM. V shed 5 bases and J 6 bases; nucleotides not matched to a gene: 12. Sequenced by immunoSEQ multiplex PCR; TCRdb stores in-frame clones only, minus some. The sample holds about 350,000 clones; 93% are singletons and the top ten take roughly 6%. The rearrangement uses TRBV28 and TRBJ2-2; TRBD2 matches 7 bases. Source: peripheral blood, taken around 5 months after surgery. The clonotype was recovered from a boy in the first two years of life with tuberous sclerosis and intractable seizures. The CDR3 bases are TGTGCCAGCAGTCCGCGTGGAGGGGCGGGAGCCGGGGAGCTGTTTTTT. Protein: CASSPRGGAGAGELFF.